The sequence of this TCR beta chain was determined in a study of T cell responses to AZD1222 COVID-19 vaccine. The study's findings and limits: White British people made up most donors, females outnumbered males, and clonal diversity was possibly underestimated. Nearly half of spike-specific TCRs reportedly target unmutated variant regions.

The protocol was immunoSEQ multiplex PCR, while the TCRdb copy is restricted to in-frame clones and leaves out a portion. The table lists approximately 75,000 clones, around 86% of them singletons. This CDR3 has 15 amino acids. Germline CDR1 KGHSH, CDR2 LQKENI. The germline V and J ends were trimmed by 2 bases and 7 bases, with 15 bases remaining between them. Concerning this clone: The antigen is unknown.

It was second doses at about 4 or about 12 weeks that were pooled. This TCR came from an adult who received the AZD1222 COVID-19 vaccine. The chain combines TRBV18 with TRBJ1-5; possibly TRBD1 for D (5 bases). Source: peripheral blood, taken 28 days after the second AZD1222 dose. CDR3 nucleotides: TGTGCCAGCTCACCATCGGGGGACCCCAGCCAGCCCCAGCATTTT. It codes for CASSPSGDPSQPQHF. The complete variable domain, with remaining parts taken from reference TRBV18 and TRBJ1-5, reads NAGVMQNPRHLVRRRGQEARLRCSPMKGHSHVYWYRQLPEEGLKFMVYLQKENIIDESGMPKERFSAEFPKEGPSILRIQQVVRGDSAAYFCASSPSGDPSQPQHFGDGTRLSIL.